This T cell receptor beta chain comes out of a study of shared clonotypes between healthy human individuals. The sample holds a few counts of this clone. The antigen remains undetermined. Distinct nucleotide sequences in the sample also encode this CDR3. Researchers divided each subset's genomic DNA evenly across several immunoSEQ plates. Repertoires were generated with immunoSEQ multiplex PCR, while TCRdb's copy carries only in-frame clones and drops some. The sample carries around 1,000,000 clones, 70% to 85% recorded once. Study outcomes and limitations: Shared clonotypes: about 4.6% naive CD4, roughly 3.5% naive CD8, roughly 2.2% memory CD4, approximately 0.4% memory CD8.

Trimming at V came to 4 bases and at J to 6 bases, leaving 2 bases not matched to a gene. The CDR3 loop spans 14 amino acids. Germline V lookup: CDR1 SNHLY, CDR2 FYNNEI. The source of this sequence is a man in his late teens or twenties in good health. Some clones in this sample may be carry-over from other donors' samples. The genes are TRBV2 and TRBJ1-5; TRBD1 agrees at 11 bases. Sequences were obtained from memory CD4+ T cells from PBMCs. Subset here: CD45RA-negative fraction. This CDR3 reads CASSGTGGFQPQHF. The DNA for the CDR3 is TGTGCCAGCAGTGGGACAGGGGGCTTTCAGCCCCAGCATTTT.